The entry that follows covers one T cell receptor (beta chain) sequence. The antigen remains undetermined. This sample is drawn from a study of cytomegalovirus exposure and HLA in healthy donors. Study summary: Findings of an earlier analysis included roughly 110 million unique TCR beta sequences from roughly 200 million T cells.

Study-wide results and caveats: Segments of the TCR beta V type were, in most cases, productive about 87% or about 30% of the time in an earlier analysis. In vitro data verified a few CMV-associated chains as specific for CMV antigens. A likely sequencing artifact accounted for one observed cluster of highly shared sequence variants.

The PCR made use of 60 Vbeta and 13 Jbeta primers. Sequencing used immunoSEQ multiplex PCR; TCRdb keeps in-frame clones, though not all of them. The sample shows 270,000 or so clones, 70% to 90% of them seen only once. CDR3 length: 16 amino acids. V shed 4 bases and J shed 5 bases, with 17 bases lying between them. CDR1 and CDR2 from the germline V gene are LNHDA and SQIVND (reference sequence). The origin of this receptor is a man in his forties in good health and CMV-seropositive. Sample: PBMCs. This chain connects TRBV19 to TRBJ2-2; a weak D match, TRBD2 (7 bases). The CDR3 is CASSTEGGLGTGELFF. The CDR3 nucleotides are TGTGCCAGTAGTACCGAGGGGGGGCTGGGTACCGGGGAGCTGTTTTTT.